The entry that follows covers one T cell receptor beta chain sequence. These data come from a study of Ad26.COV2.S vaccination and SARS-CoV-2 variants. Germline V gives CDR1 SGHRS, CDR2 YFSETQ. This CDR3 comprises 16 residues. The V end lost 1 base, the J end lost 2 bases, and 16 bases lay between the germline ends. Treatment noted: around 19 received Ad26.COV2.S at low or high dose, single or two shots; 5 received placebo; per-sample allocation not given. Samples came from day 63 after the first vaccine or placebo injection. Method: immunoSEQ multiplex PCR; TCRdb's copy keeps in-frame clones and lacks some. Among about 480,000 clones, 87% were seen once, and the ten largest hold 9.5% to 15%.

The TCR comes from a person between 18 and 65 years old who received the Ad26.COV2.S COVID-19 vaccine or a placebo. The chain has TRBV5-1 and TRBJ2-7; possibly TRBD2 for D (5 bases). The sample consisted of peripheral blood, taken in a trial of Ad26.COV2.S vaccine versus placebo. CDR3 DNA: TGCGCCAGCAGCTTGCACCAGGCGGGTCCCGCCTACGAGCAGTACTTC. Amino acid sequence: CASSLHQAGPAYEQYF.